The text below deals with one T cell receptor beta chain. This entry comes from a study of blood T cell repertoires in COVID-19. Profiled with immunoSEQ multiplex PCR; TCRdb holds only in-frame clones, not every one. The table shows about 180,000 clones, with roughly 80% occurring only once. V dropped 7 bases and J dropped 2 bases, with 12 bases sitting between them. The CDR3 loop spans 13 amino acids. Germline V gene sequence: CDR1 ENHRY, CDR2 SYGVKD. Input material: peripheral blood. The chain employs TRBV10-3 and TRBJ2-7; TRBD2 is a possible D gene (5 bases). The clonotype was recovered from a human donor in a cohort sampled during active COVID-19. CDR3 sequence: CAIKRGGAYEQYF. CDR3 coding DNA: TGTGCCATCAAGCGCGGAGGAGCCTACGAGCAGTACTTC.